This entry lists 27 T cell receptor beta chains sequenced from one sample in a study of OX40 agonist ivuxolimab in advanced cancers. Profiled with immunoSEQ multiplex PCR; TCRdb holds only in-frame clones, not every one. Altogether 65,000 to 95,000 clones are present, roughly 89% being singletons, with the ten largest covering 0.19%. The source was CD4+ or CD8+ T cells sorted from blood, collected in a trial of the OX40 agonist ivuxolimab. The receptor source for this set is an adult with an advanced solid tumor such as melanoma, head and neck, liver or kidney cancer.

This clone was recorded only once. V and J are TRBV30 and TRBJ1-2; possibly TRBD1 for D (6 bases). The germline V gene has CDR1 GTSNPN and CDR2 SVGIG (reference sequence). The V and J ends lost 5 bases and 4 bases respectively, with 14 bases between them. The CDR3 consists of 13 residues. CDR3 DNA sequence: TGTGCCTGGCGGGCGGGGGGCGGCTATGGCTACACCTTC. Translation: CAWRAGGGYGYTF. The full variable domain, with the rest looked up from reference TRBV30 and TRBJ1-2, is SQTIHQWPATLVQPVGSPLSLECTVEGTSNPNLYWYRQAAGRGLQLLFYSVGIGQISSEVPQNLSASRPQDRQFILSSKKLLLSDSGFYLCAWRAGGGYGYTFGSGTRLTVV.

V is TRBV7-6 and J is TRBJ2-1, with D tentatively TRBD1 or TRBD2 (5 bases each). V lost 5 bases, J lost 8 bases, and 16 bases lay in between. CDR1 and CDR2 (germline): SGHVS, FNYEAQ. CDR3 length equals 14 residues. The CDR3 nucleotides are TGTGCCAGCAGCCTAGGAGCGCGAGGGGATGAGCAGTTCTTC. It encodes CASSLGARGDEQFF.

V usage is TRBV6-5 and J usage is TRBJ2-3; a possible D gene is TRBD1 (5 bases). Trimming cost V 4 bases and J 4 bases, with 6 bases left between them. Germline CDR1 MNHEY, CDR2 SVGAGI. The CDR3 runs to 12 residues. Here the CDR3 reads CASSSTADTQYF. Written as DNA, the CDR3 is TGTGCCAGCAGTTCGACAGCAGATACGCAGTATTTT.

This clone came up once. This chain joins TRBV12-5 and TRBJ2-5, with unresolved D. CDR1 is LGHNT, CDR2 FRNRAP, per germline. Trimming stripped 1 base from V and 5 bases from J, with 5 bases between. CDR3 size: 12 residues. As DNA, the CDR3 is TGTGCTAGTGGTTTGGGTGTTGAGACCCAGTACTTC. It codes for CASGLGVETQYF.

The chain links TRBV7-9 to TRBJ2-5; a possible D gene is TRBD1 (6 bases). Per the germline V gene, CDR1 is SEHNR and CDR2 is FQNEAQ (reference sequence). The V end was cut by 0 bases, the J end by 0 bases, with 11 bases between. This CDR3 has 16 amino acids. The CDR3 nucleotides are TGTGCCAGCAGCTTAGCTCCCCAGGGGTACCAAGAGACCCAGTACTTC. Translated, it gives CASSLAPQGYQETQYF.

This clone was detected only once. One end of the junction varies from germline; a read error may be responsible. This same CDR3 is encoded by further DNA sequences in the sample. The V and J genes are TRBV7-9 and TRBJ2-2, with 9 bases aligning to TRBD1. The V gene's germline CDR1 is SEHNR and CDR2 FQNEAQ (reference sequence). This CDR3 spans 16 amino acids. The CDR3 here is CASSPRDRVRSGELFF. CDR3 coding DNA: TGCGCCAGCAGCCCTCGGGACAGGGTTCGGTCCGGGGAGCTGTTTTTT.

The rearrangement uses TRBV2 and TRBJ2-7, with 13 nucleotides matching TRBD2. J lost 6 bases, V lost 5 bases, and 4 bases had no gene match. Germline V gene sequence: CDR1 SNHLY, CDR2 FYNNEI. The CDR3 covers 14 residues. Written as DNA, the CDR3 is TGTGCCAGCAGTAAGACTAGCGGGAGGATCGAGCAGTACTTC. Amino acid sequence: CASSKTSGRIEQYF.

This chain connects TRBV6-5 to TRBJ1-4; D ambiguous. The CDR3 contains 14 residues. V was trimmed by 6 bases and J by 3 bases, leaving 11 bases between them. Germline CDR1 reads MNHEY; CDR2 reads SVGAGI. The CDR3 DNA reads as TGTGCCAGCAGAGAAACTTACGCTAATGAAAAACTGTTTTTT. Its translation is CASRETYANEKLFF.

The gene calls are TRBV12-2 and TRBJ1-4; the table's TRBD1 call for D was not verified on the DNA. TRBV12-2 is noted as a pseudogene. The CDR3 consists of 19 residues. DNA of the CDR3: TGTGCAAGTCGCGCACCCCGGGACAGGGGGCTCAGGGCTAATGAAAAACTGTTTTTT. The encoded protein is CASRAPRDRGLRANEKLFF.

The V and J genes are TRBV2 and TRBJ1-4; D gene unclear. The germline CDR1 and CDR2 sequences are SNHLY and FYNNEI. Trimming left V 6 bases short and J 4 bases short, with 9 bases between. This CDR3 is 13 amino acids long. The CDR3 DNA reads TGTGCCAGCAGGCAACTCAATAATGAAAAACTGTTTTTT. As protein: CASRQLNNEKLFF.

The CDR3, as DNA: TGCGCCAGCAGCTTGGCTCCTAGCGGGCAAGGAGATACGCAGTATTTT. Its protein is CASSLAPSGQGDTQYF. The chain is built from TRBV5-1 and TRBJ2-3, with TRBD2 matching over 8 bases. The CDR3 totals 16 residues. Per the germline V gene, CDR1 is SGHRS and CDR2 is YFSETQ. The junction had 8 bases not matched to a gene; V was cut back by 0 bases and J by 5 bases.

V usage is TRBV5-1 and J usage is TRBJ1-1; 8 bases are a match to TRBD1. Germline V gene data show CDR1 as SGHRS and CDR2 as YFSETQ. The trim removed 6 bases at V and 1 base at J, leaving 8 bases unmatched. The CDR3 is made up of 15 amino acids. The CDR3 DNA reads TGCGCCAGCAATGGCGGGGGGACAGGGAACACTGAAGCTTTCTTT. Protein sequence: CASNGGGTGNTEAFF.

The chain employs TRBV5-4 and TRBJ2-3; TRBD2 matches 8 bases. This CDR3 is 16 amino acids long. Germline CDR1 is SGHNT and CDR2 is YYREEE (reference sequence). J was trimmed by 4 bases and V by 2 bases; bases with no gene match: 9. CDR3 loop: CASSFAGGAVADTQYF. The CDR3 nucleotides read TGTGCCAGCAGCTTTGCGGGGGGCGCGGTGGCAGATACGCAGTATTTT.

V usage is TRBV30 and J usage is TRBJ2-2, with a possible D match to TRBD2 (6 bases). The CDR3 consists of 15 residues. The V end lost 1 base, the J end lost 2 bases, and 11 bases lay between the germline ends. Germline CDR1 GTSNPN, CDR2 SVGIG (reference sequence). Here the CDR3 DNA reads TGTGCCTGGAGTGCGGCGGGAATAAACACCGGGGAGCTGTTTTTT. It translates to CAWSAAGINTGELFF.

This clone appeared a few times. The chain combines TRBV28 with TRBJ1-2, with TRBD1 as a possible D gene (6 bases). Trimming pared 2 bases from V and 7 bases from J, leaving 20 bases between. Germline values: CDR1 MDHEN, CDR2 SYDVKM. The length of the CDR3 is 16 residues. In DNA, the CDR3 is TGTGCCAGCAGTTTAGTGGGGGTCAGACAGGAACGTGGCTACACCTTC. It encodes CASSLVGVRQERGYTF.

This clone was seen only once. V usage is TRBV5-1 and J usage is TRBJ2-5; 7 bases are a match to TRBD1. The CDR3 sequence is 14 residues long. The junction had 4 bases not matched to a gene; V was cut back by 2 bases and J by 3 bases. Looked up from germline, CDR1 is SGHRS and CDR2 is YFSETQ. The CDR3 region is CASSLLDREETQYF. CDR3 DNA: TGCGCCAGCAGCTTACTAGACAGGGAAGAGACCCAGTACTTC.

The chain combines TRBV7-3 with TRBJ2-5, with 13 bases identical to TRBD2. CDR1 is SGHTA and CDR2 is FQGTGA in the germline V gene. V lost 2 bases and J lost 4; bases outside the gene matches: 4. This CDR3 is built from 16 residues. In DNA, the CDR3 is TGTGCCAGCAGCTTAGTTGGGACTAGCGGGACAGAGACCCAGTACTTC. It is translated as CASSLVGTSGTETQYF. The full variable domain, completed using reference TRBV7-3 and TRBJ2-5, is GAGVSQTPSNKVTEKGKYVELRCDPISGHTALYWYRQSLGQGPEFLIYFQGTGAADDSGLPNDRFFAVRPEGSVSTLKIQRTERGDSAVYLCASSLVGTSGTETQYFGPGTRLLVL.

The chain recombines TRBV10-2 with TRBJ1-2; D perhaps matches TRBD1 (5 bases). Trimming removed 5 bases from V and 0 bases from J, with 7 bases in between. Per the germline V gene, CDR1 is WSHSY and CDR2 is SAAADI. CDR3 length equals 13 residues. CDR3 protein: CASSRDPNYGYTF. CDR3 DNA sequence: TGCGCCAGCAGTAGGGACCCTAACTATGGCTACACCTTC.

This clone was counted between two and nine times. The DNA for the CDR3 is TGTGCCAGCAGCAGGGAGAAGGACTATGGCTACACCTTC. Translated: CASSREKDYGYTF. This chain connects TRBV14 to TRBJ1-2; D not certain. V was trimmed by 5 bases and J by 3 bases, leaving 10 bases between them. CDR3 size: 13 residues. Germline lookup yields CDR1 SGHDN and CDR2 FVKESK.

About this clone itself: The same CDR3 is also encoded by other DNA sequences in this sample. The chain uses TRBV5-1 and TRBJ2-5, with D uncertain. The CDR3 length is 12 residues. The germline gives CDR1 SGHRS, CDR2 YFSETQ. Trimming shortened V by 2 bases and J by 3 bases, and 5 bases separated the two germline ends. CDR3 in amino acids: CASSLTEETQYF. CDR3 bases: TGCGCCAGCAGCTTAACTGAAGAGACCCAGTACTTC.

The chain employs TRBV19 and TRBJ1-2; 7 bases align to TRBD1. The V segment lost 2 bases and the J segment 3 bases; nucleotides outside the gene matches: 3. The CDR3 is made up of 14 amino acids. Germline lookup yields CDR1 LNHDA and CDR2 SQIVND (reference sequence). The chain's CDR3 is CASSINGQDYGYTF. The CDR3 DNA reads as TGTGCCAGTAGTATAAACGGACAGGACTATGGCTACACCTTC.

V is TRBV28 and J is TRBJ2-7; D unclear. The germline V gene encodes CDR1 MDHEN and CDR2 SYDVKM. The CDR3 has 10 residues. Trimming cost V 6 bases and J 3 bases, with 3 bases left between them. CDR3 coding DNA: TGTGCCAGCAGCCACTACGAGCAGTACTTC. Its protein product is CASSHYEQYF.

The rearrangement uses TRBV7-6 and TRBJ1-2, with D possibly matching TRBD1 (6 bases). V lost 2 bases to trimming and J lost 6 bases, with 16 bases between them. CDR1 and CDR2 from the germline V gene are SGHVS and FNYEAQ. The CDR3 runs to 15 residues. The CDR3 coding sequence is TGTGCCAGCAGCTTAATGGGGGGCGCCTCCGATGGCTACACCTTC. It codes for CASSLMGGASDGYTF. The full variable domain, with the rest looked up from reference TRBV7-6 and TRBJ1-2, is GAGVSQSPRYKVTKRGQDVALRCDPISGHVSLYWYRQALGQGPEFLTYFNYEAQQDKSGLPNDRFSAERPEGSISTLTIQRTEQRDSAMYRCASSLMGGASDGYTFGSGTRLTVV.

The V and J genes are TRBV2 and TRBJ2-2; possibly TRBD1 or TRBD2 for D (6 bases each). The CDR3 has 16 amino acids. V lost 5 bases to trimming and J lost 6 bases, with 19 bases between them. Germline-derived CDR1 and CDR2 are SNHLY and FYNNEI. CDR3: CASSRTGSSGAGELFF. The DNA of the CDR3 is TGTGCCAGCAGTAGAACAGGGTCCTCGGGGGCCGGGGAGCTGTTTTTT.

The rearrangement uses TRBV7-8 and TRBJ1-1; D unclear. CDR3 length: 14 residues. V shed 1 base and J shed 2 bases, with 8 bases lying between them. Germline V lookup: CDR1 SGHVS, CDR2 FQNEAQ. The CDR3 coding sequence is TGTGCCAGCAGCTTAGTTAGCGCTAACACTGAAGCTTTCTTT. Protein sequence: CASSLVSANTEAFF.

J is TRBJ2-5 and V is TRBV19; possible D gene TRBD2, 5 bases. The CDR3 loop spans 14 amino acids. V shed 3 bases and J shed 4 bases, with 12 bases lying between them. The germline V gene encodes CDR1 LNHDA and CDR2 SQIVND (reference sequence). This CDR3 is CASSIRSAAETQYF. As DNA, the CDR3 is TGTGCCAGTAGTATTCGTAGCGCGGCAGAGACCCAGTACTTC.

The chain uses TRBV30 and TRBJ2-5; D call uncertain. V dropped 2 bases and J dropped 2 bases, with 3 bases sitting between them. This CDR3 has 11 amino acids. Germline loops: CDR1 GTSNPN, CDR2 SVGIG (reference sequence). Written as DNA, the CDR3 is TGTGCCTGGAGTAGGCAAGAGACCCAGTACTTC. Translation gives CAWSRQETQYF.